One sample yielded the 13 T cell receptor beta chains listed below, sequenced in a study of T cell responses to AZD1222 COVID-19 vaccine. Only in-frame clones appear in the TCRdb table, and some are missing; sequencing was by immunoSEQ multiplex PCR. The sample shows approximately 65,000 clones, approximately 80% of them seen only once. The sequenced sample was peripheral blood, obtained on day 0 of AZD1222 vaccination. The receptors shown here come from an adult in good health.

This chain joins TRBV5-4 and TRBJ1-2; D gene ambiguous. Germline lookup yields CDR1 SGHNT and CDR2 YYREEE (reference sequence). The V gene lost 4 bases and the J gene lost 8 bases, with 15 bases spanning the gap. The CDR3 spans 13 residues. For the CDR3, the DNA is TGTGCCAGCAGCCCTCATCAAGAATGGGGCTACACCTTC. Its protein product is CASSPHQEWGYTF.

The chain couples TRBV10-2 to TRBJ1-2, with D unresolved. The V end lost 5 bases, the J end lost 0 bases, and 10 bases lay between the germline ends. Germline V CDR1 and CDR2: WSHSY, SAAADI. This CDR3 is built from 14 residues. The CDR3 nucleotides are TGCGCCAGCAGTCAAGGGAATGCTAACTATGGCTACACCTTC. Its protein product is CASSQGNANYGYTF.

The sample holds one count of this clone. The genes are TRBV27 and TRBJ1-6; a weak D match, TRBD1 (6 bases). This CDR3 is 14 amino acids long. Between the trimmed V and J ends, which lost 3 bases and 12 bases, there was a span of 15 bases. The germline V gene encodes CDR1 MNHEY and CDR2 SMNVEV (reference sequence). The CDR3 DNA follows: TGTGCCAGCAGTTTTCCGGGTAGGGGGGGACCCCTCCACTTT. Its translation: CASSFPGRGGPLHF.

The rearrangement uses TRBV19 and TRBJ2-5; possible D gene TRBD2, 5 bases. Germline-derived CDR1 and CDR2 are LNHDA and SQIVND (reference sequence). V was clipped by 2 bases and J by 5 bases, with 12 bases between them. This CDR3 region has 14 residues. CDR3 protein: CASSIRRTPETQYF. In DNA form, the CDR3 reads TGTGCCAGTAGTATACGGAGGACTCCGGAGACCCAGTACTTC.

This clone was detected many times. The gene calls are TRBV14 and TRBJ1-3; a possible D gene is TRBD1 (5 bases). CDR3 size: 15 residues. Germline-derived CDR1 and CDR2 are SGHDN and FVKESK. The V end lost 3 bases, the J end lost 2 bases, and 11 bases lay between the germline ends. In nucleotides, the CDR3 is TGTGCCAGCAGCCACTTGGGGGAGGCTGGAAACACCATATATTTT. Protein sequence: CASSHLGEAGNTIYF.

The CDR3 sequence: CASSDTGQGTGELFF. The CDR3 DNA follows: TGTGCCAGCAGCGATACCGGACAGGGAACCGGGGAGCTGTTTTTT. The V call is TRBV2, the J call TRBJ2-2; 8 nucleotides line up with TRBD1. Germline V gives CDR1 SNHLY, CDR2 FYNNEI. The CDR3 covers 15 residues. Trimming removed 6 bases from V and 5 bases from J; junction bases left unmatched: 8.

This clone occurred once. The V gene is TRBV27, the J gene TRBJ2-5; 11 nucleotides line up with TRBD2. The CDR3 sequence is 14 residues long. Germline CDR1 MNHEY, CDR2 SMNVEV (reference sequence). V shed 0 bases, J shed 9 bases, and the junction held 3 bases outside the gene matches. Here the CDR3 reads CASSLSLLAGAQYF. In nucleotides, the CDR3 is TGTGCCAGCAGTTTATCGTTACTAGCGGGGGCCCAGTACTTC.

The chain carries TRBV3-1 (or the pseudogene TRBV3-2) and TRBJ1-6; tentative D call: TRBD1 (5 bases). CDR1 and CDR2 from the germline V gene are LGHDT and YNNKEL (reference sequence). This CDR3 has 13 amino acids. V was pared by 6 bases and J by 4 bases, with 7 bases between. CDR3: CASSDSYNSPLHF. The CDR3 bases are TGTGCCAGCAGTGACAGTTATAATTCACCCCTCCACTTT.

The CDR3 DNA reads as TGTGCCAGTAGCACCGTAGAGGGGGACACTGAAGCTTTCTTT. Its translation: CASSTVEGDTEAFF. The rearrangement uses TRBV19 and TRBJ1-1, with TRBD1 as a possible D gene (6 bases). The germline CDR1 and CDR2 sequences are LNHDA and SQIVND (reference sequence). This CDR3 has 14 residues. Between the trimmed V and J ends, which lost 6 bases and 3 bases, there was a span of 14 bases.

The chain joins TRBV6-2 or TRBV6-3 to TRBJ2-2; D gene ambiguous. Per the germline V gene, CDR1 is MNHEY and CDR2 is SVGEGT. Trimming took off 4 bases at V and 4 bases at J, with 7 bases between the two ends. The CDR3 spans 13 residues. CDR3 nucleotides: TGTGCCAGCAGTTCCGACTTCACCGGGGAGCTGTTTTTT. It yields the protein CASSSDFTGELFF.

The chain combines TRBV6-5 with TRBJ1-1; TRBD1 might be the D (5 bases). Germline V gene sequence: CDR1 MNHEY, CDR2 SVGAGI. V lost 6 bases and J lost 4, with 15 bases in between. This CDR3 contains 14 residues. The CDR3 DNA sequence: TGTGCCAGCAGCCCCCTAAAGGGGCCCACTGAAGCTTTCTTT. Its protein product is CASSPLKGPTEAFF.

The V and J genes are TRBV9 and TRBJ1-2, with a possible D match to TRBD1 (5 bases). The CDR3 is 13 residues long. Trimming shortened V by 4 bases and J by 3 bases, and 10 bases separated the two germline ends. The germline CDR1 and CDR2 sequences are SGDLS and YYNGEE. The CDR3 nucleotides are TGTGCCAGCAGCCCCGGGACTGACTATGGCTACACCTTC. This translates into CASSPGTDYGYTF.

This chain joins TRBV15 and TRBJ1-1; TRBD1 matches at 7 bases. Unmatched junction bases numbered 4, after V lost 1 base and J lost 2 bases. Germline V gene lookup returns CDR1 LNHNV and CDR2 YYDKDF (reference sequence). There are 15 residues in the CDR3. The CDR3 sequence: CATSRADRENTEAFF. CDR3 DNA: TGTGCCACCAGCAGAGCAGACAGGGAAAACACTGAAGCTTTCTTT.